What follows is one T cell receptor (beta chain) and its context. The table lists this clone with a count of one. What antigen it recognizes has not been identified. The input lacks base qualities; no much larger clone sits a single base away. The sample originates from a study of T cell changes during pregnancy in multiple sclerosis (dated 2019 in TCRdb). Concerning the study at large: Changes in the T cell repertoire over the course of pregnancy were examined in this study in women with multiple sclerosis.

The library was prepared using the immunoSEQ multiplex PCR assay. TCRdb holds this immuneACCESS table with in-frame rearrangements only. Some clones are missing; in checked studies, unresolved V genes explain under half, and the rest has no known cause. The sample yields about 110,000 clones; 80% to 95% were counted once. The ten most abundant clones make up less than 2% of the sample. CDR1 and CDR2, per the germline V gene (reference sequence), are SGHAT and FQDESV. V is cut by 6 bases and J by 1 base, and the space between the germline ends is 15 bases. The CDR3, cysteine through phenylalanine, is 15 amino acids long. The sequence is cut down to CDR3 DNA, 45 bases in frame from base 1.

Sequenced here: peripheral blood, sampled in the third trimester of pregnancy. The rearrangement joined TRBV11-1 to TRBJ1-1; 6 matching bases give a weak D call of TRBD1. This sequence originates from a female donor with multiple sclerosis, enrolled in a pregnancy study. The CDR3 region has the sequence CASSGMGRGNTEAFF. The nucleotide sequence reads TGTGCCAGCAGTGGGATGGGCAGGGGGAACACTGAAGCTTTCTTT.